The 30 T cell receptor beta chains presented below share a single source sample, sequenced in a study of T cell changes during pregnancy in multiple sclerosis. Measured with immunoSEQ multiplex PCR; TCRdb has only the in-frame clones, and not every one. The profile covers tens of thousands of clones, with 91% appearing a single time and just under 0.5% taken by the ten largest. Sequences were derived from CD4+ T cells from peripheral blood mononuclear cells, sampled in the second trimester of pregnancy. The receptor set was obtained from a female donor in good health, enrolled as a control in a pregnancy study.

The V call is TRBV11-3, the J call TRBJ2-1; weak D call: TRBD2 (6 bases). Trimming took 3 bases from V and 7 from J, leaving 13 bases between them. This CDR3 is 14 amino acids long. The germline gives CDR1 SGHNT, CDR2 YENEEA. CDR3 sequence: CASSLSAGTNEQFF. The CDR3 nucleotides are TGTGCCAGCAGCTTGTCGGCCGGGACTAATGAGCAGTTCTTC.

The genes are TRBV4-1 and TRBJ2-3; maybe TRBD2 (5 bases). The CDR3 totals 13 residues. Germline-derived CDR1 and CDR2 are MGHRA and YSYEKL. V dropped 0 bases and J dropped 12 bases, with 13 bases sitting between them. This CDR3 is CASSQDDTSTQYF. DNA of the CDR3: TGCGCCAGCAGCCAAGATGACACTAGTACTCAGTATTTT.

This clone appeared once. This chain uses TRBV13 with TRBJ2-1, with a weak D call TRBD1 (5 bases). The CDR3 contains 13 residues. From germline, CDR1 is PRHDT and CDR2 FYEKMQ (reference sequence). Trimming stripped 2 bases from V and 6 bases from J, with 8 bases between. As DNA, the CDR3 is TGTGCCAGCAGCTTAACCAGGGCCAATGAGCAGTTCTTC. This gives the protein CASSLTRANEQFF.

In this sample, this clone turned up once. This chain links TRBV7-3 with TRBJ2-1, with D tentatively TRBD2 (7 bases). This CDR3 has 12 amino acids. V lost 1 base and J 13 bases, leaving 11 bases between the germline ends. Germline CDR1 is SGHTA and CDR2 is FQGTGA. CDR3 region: CASSLNGGPQFF. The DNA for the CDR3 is TGTGCCAGCAGCTTAAACGGGGGGCCCCAGTTCTTC.

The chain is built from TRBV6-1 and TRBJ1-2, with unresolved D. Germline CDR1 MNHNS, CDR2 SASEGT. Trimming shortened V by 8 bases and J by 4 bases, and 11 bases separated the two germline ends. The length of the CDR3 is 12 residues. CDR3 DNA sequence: TGTGCCAGCTTTGCGATTGGCTATGGCTACACCTTC. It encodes CASFAIGYGYTF.

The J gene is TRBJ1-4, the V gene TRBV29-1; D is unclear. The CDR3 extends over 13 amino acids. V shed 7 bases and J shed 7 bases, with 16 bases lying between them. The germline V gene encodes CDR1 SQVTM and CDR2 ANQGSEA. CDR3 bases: TGCAGCGCTGCCTGGGCCCCTGGTGAAAAACTGTTTTTT. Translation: CSAAWAPGEKLFF. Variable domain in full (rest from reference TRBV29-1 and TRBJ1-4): SAVISQKPSRDICQRGTSLTIQCQVDSQVTMMFWYRQQPGQSLTLIATANQGSEATYESGFVIDKFPISRPNLTFSTLTVSNMSPEDSSIYLCSAAWAPGEKLFFGSGTQLSVL.

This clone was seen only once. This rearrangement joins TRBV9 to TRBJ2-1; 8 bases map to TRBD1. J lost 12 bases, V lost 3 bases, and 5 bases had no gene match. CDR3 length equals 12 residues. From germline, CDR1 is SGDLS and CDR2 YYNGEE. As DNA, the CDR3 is TGTGCCAGCAGCGCCGCCGGGACAGGGCAGTTCTTC. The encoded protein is CASSAAGTGQFF.

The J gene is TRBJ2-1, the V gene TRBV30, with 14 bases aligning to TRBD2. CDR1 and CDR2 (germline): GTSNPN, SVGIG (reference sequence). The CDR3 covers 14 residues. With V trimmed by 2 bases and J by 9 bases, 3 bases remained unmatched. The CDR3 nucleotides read TGTGCCTGGAGTCGACTAGCGGGGGGGGGTGAGCAGTTCTTC. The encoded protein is CAWSRLAGGGEQFF.

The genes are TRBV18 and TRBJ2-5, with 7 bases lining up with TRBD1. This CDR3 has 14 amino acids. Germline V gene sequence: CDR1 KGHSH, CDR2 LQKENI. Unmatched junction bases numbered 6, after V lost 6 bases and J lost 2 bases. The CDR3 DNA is TGTGCCAGCTCGCGACCGGGACAGCAAGAGACCCAGTACTTC. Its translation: CASSRPGQQETQYF.

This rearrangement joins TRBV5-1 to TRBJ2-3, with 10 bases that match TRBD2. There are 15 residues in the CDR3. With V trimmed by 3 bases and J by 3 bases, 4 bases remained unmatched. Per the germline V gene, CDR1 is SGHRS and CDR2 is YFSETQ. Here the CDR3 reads CASSYLAGVTDTQYF. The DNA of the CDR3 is TGCGCCAGCAGCTACCTAGCGGGAGTAACAGATACGCAGTATTTT.

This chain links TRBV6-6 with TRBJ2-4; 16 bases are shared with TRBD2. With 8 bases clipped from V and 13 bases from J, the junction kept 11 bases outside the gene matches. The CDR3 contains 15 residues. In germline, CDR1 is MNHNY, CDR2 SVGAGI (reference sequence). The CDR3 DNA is TGTGCCAGCGGGTCGGGGGGACTAGCGGGAGGGCCACAGTACTTC. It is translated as CASGSGGLAGGPQYF.

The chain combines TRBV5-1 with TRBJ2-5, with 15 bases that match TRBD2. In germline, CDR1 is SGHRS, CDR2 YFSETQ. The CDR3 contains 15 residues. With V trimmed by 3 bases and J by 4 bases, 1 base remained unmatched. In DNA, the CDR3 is TGCGCCAGCAGCTGGGGACTAGCGGGGGGAGAGACCCAGTACTTC. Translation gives CASSWGLAGGETQYF. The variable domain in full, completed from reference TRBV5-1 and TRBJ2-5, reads KAGVTQTPRYLIKTRGQQVTLSCSPISGHRSVSWYQQTPGQGLQFLFEYFSETQRNKGNFPGRFSGRQFSNSRSEMNVSTLELGDSALYLCASSWGLAGGETQYFGPGTRLLVL.

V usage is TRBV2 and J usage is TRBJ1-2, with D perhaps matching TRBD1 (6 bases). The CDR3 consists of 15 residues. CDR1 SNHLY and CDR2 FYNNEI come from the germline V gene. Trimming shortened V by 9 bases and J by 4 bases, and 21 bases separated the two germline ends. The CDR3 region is CARDQSRDIGYGYTF. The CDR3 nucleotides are TGTGCCAGGGACCAATCCAGGGACATCGGCTATGGCTACACCTTC.

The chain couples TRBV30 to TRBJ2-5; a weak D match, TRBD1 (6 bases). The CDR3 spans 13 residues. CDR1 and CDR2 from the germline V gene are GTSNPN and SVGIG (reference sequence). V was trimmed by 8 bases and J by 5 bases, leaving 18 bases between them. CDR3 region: CAGWTALGETQYF. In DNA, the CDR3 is TGTGCCGGGTGGACAGCCCTAGGGGAGACCCAGTACTTC.

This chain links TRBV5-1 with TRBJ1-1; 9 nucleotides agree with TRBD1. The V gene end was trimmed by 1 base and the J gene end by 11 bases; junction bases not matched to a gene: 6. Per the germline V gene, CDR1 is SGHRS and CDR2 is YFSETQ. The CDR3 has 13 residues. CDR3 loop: CASSLPGQGRAFF. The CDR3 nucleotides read TGCGCCAGCAGCTTGCCGGGACAGGGCCGTGCTTTCTTT.

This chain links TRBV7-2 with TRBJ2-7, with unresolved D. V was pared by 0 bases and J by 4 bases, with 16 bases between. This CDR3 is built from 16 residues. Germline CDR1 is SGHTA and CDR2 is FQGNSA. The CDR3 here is CASSLAHGLFEYEQYF. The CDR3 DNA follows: TGTGCCAGCAGCTTAGCACATGGTTTATTCGAATACGAGCAGTACTTC.

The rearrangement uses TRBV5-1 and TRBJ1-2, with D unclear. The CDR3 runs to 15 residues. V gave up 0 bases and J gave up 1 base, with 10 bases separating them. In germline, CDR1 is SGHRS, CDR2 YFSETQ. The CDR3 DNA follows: TGCGCCAGCAGCTTGGGTTCTGGCAGTAACTATGGCTACACCTTC. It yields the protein CASSLGSGSNYGYTF.

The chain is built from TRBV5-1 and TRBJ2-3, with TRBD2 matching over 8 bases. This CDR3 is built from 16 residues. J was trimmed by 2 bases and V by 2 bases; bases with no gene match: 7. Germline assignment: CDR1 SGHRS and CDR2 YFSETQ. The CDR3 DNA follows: TGCGCCAGCAGCTTCCTGCCGGGGGGGGTCACAGATACGCAGTATTTT. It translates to CASSFLPGGVTDTQYF.

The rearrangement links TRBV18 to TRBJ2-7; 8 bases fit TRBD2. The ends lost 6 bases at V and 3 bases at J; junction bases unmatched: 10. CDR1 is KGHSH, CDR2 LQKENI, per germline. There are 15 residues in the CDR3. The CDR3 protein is CASSPVSGGGYEQYF. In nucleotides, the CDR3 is TGTGCCAGCTCCCCCGTCTCGGGGGGGGGCTACGAGCAGTACTTC.

This CDR3 reads CASSQRGLNTEAFF. DNA for the CDR3: TGTGCCAGCAGCCAAAGGGGGCTTAACACTGAAGCTTTCTTT. V usage is TRBV4-2 and J usage is TRBJ1-1; 7 bases are shared with TRBD1. Germline V lookup: CDR1 LGHNA, CDR2 YNFKEQ. The length of the CDR3 is 14 residues. Trimming cost V 2 bases and J 2 bases; bases outside gene matches: 2.

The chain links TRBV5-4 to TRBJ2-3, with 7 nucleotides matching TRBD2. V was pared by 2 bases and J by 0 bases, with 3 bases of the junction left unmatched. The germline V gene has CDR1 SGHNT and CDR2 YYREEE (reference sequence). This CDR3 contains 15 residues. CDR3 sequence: CASSFLAASTDTQYF. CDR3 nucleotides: TGTGCCAGCAGCTTCCTAGCGGCTAGCACAGATACGCAGTATTTT.

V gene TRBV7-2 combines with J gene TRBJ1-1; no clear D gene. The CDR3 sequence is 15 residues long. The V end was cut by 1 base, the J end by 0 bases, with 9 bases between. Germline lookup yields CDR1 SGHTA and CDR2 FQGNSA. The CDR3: CASSLDNAMNTEAFF. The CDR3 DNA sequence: TGTGCCAGCAGCTTAGATAACGCGATGAACACTGAAGCTTTCTTT.

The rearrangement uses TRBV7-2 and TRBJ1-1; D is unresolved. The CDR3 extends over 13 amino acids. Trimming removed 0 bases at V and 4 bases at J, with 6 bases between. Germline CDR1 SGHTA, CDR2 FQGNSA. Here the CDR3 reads CASSLARFTEAFF. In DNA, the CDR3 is TGTGCCAGCAGCTTAGCCCGGTTCACTGAAGCTTTCTTT.

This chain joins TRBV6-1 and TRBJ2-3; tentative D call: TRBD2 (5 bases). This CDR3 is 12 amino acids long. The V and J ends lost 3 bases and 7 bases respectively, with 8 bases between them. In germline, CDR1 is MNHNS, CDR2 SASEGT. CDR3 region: CASSDRGHTQYF. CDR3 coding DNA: TGTGCCAGCAGTGACCGAGGGCATACGCAGTATTTT.

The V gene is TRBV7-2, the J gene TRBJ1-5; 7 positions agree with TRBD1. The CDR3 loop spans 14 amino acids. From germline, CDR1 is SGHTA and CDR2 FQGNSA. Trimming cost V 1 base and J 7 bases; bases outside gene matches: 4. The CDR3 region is CASSLDRGGQPQHF. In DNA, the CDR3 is TGTGCCAGCAGCTTAGACAGGGGCGGACAGCCCCAGCATTTT.

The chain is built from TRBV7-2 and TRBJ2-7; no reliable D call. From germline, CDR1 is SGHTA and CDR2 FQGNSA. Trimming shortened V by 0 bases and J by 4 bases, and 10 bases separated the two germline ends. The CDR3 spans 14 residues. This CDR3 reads CASSLAGGSYEQYF. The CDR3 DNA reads TGTGCCAGCAGCTTAGCTGGCGGCTCTTACGAGCAGTACTTC. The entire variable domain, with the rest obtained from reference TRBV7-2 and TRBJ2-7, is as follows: GAGVSQSPSNKVTEKGKDVELRCDPISGHTALYWYRQSLGQGLEFLIYFQGNSAPDKSGLPSDRFSAERTGGSVSTLTIQRTQQEDSAVYLCASSLAGGSYEQYFGPGTRLTVT.

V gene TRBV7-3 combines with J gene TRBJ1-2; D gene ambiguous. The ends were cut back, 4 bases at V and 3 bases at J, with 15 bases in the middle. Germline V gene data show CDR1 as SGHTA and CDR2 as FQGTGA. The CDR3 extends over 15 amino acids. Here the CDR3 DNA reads TGTGCCAGCAGCTGGTCCGGGGATAACGACTATGGCTACACCTTC. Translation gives CASSWSGDNDYGYTF.

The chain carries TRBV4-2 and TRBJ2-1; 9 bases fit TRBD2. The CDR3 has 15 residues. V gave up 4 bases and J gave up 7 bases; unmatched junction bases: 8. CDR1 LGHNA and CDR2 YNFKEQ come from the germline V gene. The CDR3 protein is CASSPGVAGANEQFF. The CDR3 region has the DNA TGTGCCAGCAGCCCCGGCGTAGCGGGAGCTAATGAGCAGTTCTTC.

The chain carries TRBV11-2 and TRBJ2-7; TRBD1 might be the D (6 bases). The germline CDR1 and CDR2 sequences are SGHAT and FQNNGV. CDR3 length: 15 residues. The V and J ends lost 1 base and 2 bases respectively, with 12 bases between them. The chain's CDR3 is CASSLVQGQTYEQYF. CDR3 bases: TGTGCCAGCAGCTTAGTCCAGGGACAAACCTACGAGCAGTACTTC.

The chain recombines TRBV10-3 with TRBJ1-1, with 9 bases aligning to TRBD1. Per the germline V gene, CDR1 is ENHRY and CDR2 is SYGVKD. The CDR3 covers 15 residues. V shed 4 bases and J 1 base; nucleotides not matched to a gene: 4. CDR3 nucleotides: TGTGCCATCAGTGCGAGGGACAGGGAGAACACTGAAGCTTTCTTT. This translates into CAISARDRENTEAFF.